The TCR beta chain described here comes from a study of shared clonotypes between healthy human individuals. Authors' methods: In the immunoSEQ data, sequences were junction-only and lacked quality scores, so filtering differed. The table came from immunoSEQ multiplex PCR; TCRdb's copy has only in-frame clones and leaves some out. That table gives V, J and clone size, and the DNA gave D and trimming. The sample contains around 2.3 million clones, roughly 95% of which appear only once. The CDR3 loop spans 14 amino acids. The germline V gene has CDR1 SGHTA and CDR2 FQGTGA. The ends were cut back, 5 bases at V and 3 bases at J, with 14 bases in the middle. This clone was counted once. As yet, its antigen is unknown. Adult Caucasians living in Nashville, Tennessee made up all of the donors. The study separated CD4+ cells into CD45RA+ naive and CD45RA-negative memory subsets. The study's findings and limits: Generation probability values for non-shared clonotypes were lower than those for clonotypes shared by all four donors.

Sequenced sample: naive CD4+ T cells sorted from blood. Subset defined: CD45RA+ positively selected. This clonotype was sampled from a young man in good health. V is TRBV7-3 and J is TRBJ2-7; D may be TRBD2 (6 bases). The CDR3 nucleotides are TGTGCCAGCAGCCGGGACTCCCTTAGCTACGAGCAGTACTTC. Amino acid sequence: CASSRDSLSYEQYF.